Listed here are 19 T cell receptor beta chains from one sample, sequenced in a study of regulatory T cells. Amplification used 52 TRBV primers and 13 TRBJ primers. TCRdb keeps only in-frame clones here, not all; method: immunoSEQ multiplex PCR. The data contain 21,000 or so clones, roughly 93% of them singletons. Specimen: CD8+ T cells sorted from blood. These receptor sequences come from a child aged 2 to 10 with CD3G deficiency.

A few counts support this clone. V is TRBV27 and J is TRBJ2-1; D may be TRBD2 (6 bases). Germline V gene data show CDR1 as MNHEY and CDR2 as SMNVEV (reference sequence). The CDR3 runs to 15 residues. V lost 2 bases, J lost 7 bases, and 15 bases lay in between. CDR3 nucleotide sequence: TGTGCCAGCAGTTTAACCGGGACTCTTTTAAATGAGCAGTTCTTC. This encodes CASSLTGTLLNEQFF.

The CDR3 region is CASSFRFSDTQYF. The CDR3 DNA sequence: TGTGCCAGCAGTTTCCGGTTTTCAGATACGCAGTATTTT. The chain recombines TRBV28 with TRBJ2-3; unclear D gene. This CDR3 contains 13 residues. Germline V gene sequence: CDR1 MDHEN, CDR2 SYDVKM. Trimming removed 3 bases from V and 4 bases from J, with 8 bases in between. The full variable domain, with the rest looked up from reference TRBV28 and TRBJ2-3, is DVKVTQSSRYLVKRTGEKVFLECVQDMDHENMFWYRQDPGLGLRLIYFSYDVKMKEKGDIPEGYSVSREKKERFSLILESASTNQTSMYLCASSFRFSDTQYFGPGTRLTVL.

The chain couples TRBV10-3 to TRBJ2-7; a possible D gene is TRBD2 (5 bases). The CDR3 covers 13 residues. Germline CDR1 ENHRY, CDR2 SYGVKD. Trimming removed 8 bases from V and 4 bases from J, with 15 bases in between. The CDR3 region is CAISVEAAYEQYF. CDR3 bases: TGTGCCATCTCTGTGGAGGCCGCTTACGAGCAGTACTTC.

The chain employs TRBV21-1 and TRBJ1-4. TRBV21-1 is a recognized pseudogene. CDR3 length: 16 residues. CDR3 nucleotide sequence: TGTGCCAGCAGCATCGGACTCAGAGCAACTAATGAAAAACTGTTTTTT. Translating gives CASSIGLRATNEKLFF.

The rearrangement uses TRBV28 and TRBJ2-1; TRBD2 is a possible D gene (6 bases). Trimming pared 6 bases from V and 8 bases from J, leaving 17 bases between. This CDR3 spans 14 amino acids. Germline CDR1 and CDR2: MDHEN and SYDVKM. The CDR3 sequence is CASSLGAGRYEQFF. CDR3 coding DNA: TGTGCCAGCAGCCTCGGGGCAGGGAGGTATGAGCAGTTCTTC.

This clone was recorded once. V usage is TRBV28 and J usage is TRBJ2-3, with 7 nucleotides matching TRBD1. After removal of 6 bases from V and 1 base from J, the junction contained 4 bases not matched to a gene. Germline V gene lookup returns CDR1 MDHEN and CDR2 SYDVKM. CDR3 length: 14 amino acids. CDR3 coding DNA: TGTGCCAGCAGCCGGGACAGCCGCACAGATACGCAGTATTTT. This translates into CASSRDSRTDTQYF.

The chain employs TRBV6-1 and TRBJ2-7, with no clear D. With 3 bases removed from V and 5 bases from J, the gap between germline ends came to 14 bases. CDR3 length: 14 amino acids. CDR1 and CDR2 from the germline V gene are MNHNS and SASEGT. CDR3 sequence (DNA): TGTGCCAGCAGTGAGGTGGGTCAGTGGGACGAGCAGTACTTC. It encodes CASSEVGQWDEQYF.

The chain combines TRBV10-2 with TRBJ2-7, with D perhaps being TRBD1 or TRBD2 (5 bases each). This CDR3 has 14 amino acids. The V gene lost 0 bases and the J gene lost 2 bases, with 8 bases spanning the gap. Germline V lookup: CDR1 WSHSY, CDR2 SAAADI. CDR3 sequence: CASSESSGPYEQYF. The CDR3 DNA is TGCGCCAGCAGTGAGTCCTCGGGGCCCTACGAGCAGTACTTC.

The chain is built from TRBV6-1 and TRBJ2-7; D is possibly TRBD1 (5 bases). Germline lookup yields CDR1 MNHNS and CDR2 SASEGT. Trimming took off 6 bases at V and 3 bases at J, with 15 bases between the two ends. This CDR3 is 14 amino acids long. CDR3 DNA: TGTGCCAGCAGCTCGGTCGTAGGGGTCTACGAGCAGTACTTC. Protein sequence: CASSSVVGVYEQYF.

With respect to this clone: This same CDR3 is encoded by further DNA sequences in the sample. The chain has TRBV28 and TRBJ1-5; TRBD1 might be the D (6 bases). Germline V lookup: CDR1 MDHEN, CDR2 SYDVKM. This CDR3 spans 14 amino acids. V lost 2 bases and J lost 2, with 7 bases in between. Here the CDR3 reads CASSLAGGNQPQHF. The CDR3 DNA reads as TGTGCCAGCAGTTTAGCAGGGGGCAATCAGCCCCAGCATTTT.

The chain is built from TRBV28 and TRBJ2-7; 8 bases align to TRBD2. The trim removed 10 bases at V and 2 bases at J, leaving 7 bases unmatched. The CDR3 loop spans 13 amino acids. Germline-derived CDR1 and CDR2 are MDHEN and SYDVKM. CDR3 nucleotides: TGTGCCACGGGGGGGTGGAATACCTACGAGCAGTACTTC. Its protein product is CATGGWNTYEQYF.

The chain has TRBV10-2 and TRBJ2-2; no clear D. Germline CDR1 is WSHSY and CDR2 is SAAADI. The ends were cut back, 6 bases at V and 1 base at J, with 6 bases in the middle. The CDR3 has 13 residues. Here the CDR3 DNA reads TGCGCCAGCAGCTCTCTGAACACCGGGGAGCTGTTTTTT. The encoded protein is CASSSLNTGELFF.

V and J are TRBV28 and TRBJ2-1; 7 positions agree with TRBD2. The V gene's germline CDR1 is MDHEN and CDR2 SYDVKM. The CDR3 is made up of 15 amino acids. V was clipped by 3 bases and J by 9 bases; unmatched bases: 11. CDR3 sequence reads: CASSLSGVRAGEQFF. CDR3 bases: TGTGCCAGCAGTTTGAGCGGGGTTCGAGCGGGTGAGCAGTTCTTC.

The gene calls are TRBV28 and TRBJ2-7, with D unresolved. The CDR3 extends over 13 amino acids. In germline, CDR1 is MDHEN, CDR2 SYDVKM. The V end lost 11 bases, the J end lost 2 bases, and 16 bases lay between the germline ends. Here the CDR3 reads CASRRPEAYEQYF. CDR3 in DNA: TGTGCCTCTCGCCGTCCCGAAGCCTACGAGCAGTACTTC.

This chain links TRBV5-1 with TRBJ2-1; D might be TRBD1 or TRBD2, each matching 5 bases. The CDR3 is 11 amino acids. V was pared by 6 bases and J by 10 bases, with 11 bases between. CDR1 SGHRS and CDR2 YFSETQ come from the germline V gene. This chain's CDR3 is CASTSGTEQFF. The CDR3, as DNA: TGCGCCAGCACCTCCGGGACCGAGCAGTTCTTC.

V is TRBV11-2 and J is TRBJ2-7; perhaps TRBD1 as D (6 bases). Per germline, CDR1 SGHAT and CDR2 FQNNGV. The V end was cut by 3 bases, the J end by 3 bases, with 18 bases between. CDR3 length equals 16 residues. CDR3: CASSFSHTGPDYEQYF. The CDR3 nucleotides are TGTGCCAGCAGCTTTAGCCATACAGGGCCCGACTACGAGCAGTACTTC.

CDR3 DNA sequence: TGTGCCAGCAGTTTATTCAGCAACACTGAAGCTTTCTTT. Translation: CASSLFSNTEAFF. The chain couples TRBV28 to TRBJ1-1; no firm D call. Deletions cut 1 base from V and 2 bases from J, with 5 bases between. CDR3 size: 13 residues. Germline CDR1 is MDHEN and CDR2 is SYDVKM.

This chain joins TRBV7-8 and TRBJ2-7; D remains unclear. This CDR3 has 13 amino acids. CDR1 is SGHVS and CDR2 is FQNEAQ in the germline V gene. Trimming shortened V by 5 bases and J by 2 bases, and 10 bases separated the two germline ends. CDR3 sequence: CASSQGSPYEQYF. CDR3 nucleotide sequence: TGTGCCAGCAGCCAAGGGTCCCCCTACGAGCAGTACTTC.

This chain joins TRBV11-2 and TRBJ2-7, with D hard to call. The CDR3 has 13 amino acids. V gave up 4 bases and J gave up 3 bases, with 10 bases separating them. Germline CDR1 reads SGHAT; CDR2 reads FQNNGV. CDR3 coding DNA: TGTGCCAGCAGCTCCGGGTCCCTCTACGAGCAGTACTTC. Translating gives CASSSGSLYEQYF.